This T cell receptor (beta chain) was sequenced in a study of T-cell reconstitution after alpha-beta-depleted transplantation in children. Study results and caveats: The origin of alpha-beta T cells about two months after transplant was reportedly several hundred expanded graft clones. Surviving recipient T cells and thymic progenitors accounted for the high day-60 TCRbeta diversity observed in some patients.

This CDR3 has 11 amino acids. V was shortened by 3 bases and J by 9 bases, with 9 bases between the two germline ends. Per germline, CDR1 SGDLS and CDR2 YYNGEE. A TCRbeta library incorporating unique molecular identifiers was prepared. TCRdb passed the PCR reads through MiXCR, listing each CDR3 protein once. The sample has over 150,000 distinct CDR3 sequences, approximately 7% seen once. There are a few counts of this clonotype. Its target is not known. The TCR was taken from a boy under 10 years old with acute lymphoblastic leukemia, due to receive a stem cell transplant. The source was PBMCs, collected before TCRalphabeta/CD19-depleted stem cell transplant. This chain links TRBV9 with TRBJ1-2; D remains unclear. The CDR3 region is CASSGRVSYTF. CDR3 DNA sequence: TGTGCCAGCAGCGGTCGTGTTAGCTACACCTTC.